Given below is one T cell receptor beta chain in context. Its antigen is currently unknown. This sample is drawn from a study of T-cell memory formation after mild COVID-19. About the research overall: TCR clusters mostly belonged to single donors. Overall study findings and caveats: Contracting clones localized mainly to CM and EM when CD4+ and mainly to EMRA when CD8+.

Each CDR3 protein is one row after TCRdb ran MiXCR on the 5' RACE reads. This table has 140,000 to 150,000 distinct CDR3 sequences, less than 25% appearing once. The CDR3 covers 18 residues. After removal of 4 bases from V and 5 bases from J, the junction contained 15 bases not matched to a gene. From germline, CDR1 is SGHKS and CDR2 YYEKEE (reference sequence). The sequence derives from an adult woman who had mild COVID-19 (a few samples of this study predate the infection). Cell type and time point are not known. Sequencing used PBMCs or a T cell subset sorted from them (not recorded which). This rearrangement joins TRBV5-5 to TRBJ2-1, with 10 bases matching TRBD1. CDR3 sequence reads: CASSQKRRGQGMDNEQFF. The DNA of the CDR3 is TGTGCCAGCAGCCAGAAAAGGCGGGGACAGGGGATGGACAATGAGCAGTTCTTC.